This T cell receptor beta chain came from a study of blood T cell repertoires in COVID-19. Across the study: Sources were T cells, B-cell-depleted T cells, or PBMCs; the material itself was cDNA or gDNA.

Across about two dozen US areas, participants ranged in age from 18 to 89 years. Cohort assignment relied on participant-reported clinical history. The method was immunoSEQ multiplex PCR; TCRdb's version includes in-frame clones alone and lacks a portion of them. The data show about 310,000 clones, with over 85% seen just once and almost 9.5% held by the top ten. Germline V gene lookup returns CDR1 GTSNPN and CDR2 SVGIG (reference sequence). The CDR3 spans 12 residues. V gave up 4 bases and J gave up 1 base, with 8 bases separating them. V is TRBV30 and J is TRBJ2-7; maybe TRBD2 (5 bases). What was sequenced was PBMCs or T cells enriched from blood (not recorded which). The clonotype comes from a woman in her 30s who had recovered from COVID-19. The CDR3 coding sequence is TGTGCCTGGAAAACGGGATCCTACGAGCAGTACTTC. Protein product: CAWKTGSYEQYF.